The 21 T cell receptor beta chains given below trace back to one sample, sequenced in a study of regulatory T cells in long-lasting Graves disease (dated by TCRdb to about 2021). Libraries came from multiplex PCR. Sequenced using an Illumina HiSeq 4000. iRepertoire HTBI primers and Arm-PCR amplification of CDR3 regions were used to construct TCR beta libraries. TCRdb's own reprocessing of the public reads used fastp at Q25 and MiXCR and kept productive beta chains. Identical CDR3 proteins give one entry, which carries the most common genes and DNA. For this sample there are about 460,000 distinct CDR3 sequences; roughly 22% appear just once. The top ten clones comprise around 13% of the sample. The sample's time point label, in plain terms: persistent/refractory GD, antithyroid drugs over 5 years with positive TRAb. RNA was extracted from PBMCs in TRIzol for both TCR sequencing and RNA sequencing.

The specimen was peripheral blood mononuclear cells (PBMCs), collected when the disease was refractory, from a patient treated with antithyroid drugs. The source is a female donor with Graves disease.

The chain uses TRBV3-1 and TRBJ1-1; weak D call: TRBD1 (6 bases). Looked up from germline, CDR1 is LGHDT and CDR2 is YNNKEL (reference sequence). V was trimmed by 5 bases and J by 4 bases, leaving 17 bases between them. This CDR3 is 15 amino acids long. The CDR3 DNA reads as TGTGCCAGCAGCAAAAGCCCACTCAGGGGCACTGAAGCTTTCTTT. This gives the protein CASSKSPLRGTEAFF.

This chain uses TRBV30 with TRBJ1-2; D ambiguous. CDR3 length: 13 residues. The ends were cut back, 2 bases at V and 6 bases at J, with 13 bases in the middle. From germline, CDR1 is GTSNPN and CDR2 SVGIG (reference sequence). DNA of the CDR3: TGTGCCTGGAGTCCGGAGGCGTTCGATGGCTACACCTTC. Encoded protein: CAWSPEAFDGYTF.

This sequence joins TRBV6-1 and TRBJ1-5, with D maybe TRBD1 (5 bases). Trimming pared 5 bases from V and 1 base from J, leaving 12 bases between. Looked up from germline, CDR1 is MNHNS and CDR2 is SASEGT. The CDR3 loop spans 15 amino acids. CDR3 protein: CASSPRVGSNQPQHF. CDR3 in DNA: TGTGCCAGCAGTCCCAGGGTAGGGAGCAATCAGCCCCAGCATTTT.

This clonotype was counted many times. This chain links TRBV11-2 with TRBJ2-7, with TRBD2 matching 9 bases. The V segment lost 5 bases and the J segment 4 bases; nucleotides outside the gene matches: 9. The CDR3 is 15 amino acids. CDR1 SGHAT and CDR2 FQNNGV come from the germline V gene. The DNA of the CDR3 is TGTGCCAGCAGCCACAATAGCGGGGGCGGGTACGAGCAGTACTTC. Its protein product is CASSHNSGGGYEQYF.

A few counts support this clonotype. The V call is TRBV7-2, the J call TRBJ2-3, with D tentatively TRBD1 (5 bases). V lost 8 bases and J lost 2, with 11 bases in between. This CDR3 is 13 amino acids long. Germline lookup yields CDR1 SGHTA and CDR2 FQGNSA. For the CDR3, the DNA is TGTGCCAGCGGACACGGTCTCACAGATACGCAGTATTTT. This translates into CASGHGLTDTQYF.

The rearrangement uses TRBV30 and TRBJ2-5; 7 nucleotides match TRBD1. The length of the CDR3 is 13 residues. V gave up 2 bases and J gave up 7 bases; unmatched junction bases: 7. CDR1 is GTSNPN and CDR2 is SVGIG in the germline V gene (reference sequence). For the CDR3, the DNA is TGTGCCTGGAGTCCGACAGGGATAGGGACCCAGTACTTC. It translates to CAWSPTGIGTQYF. The full variable domain, completed using reference TRBV30 and TRBJ2-5, is SQTIHQWPATLVQPVGSPLSLECTVEGTSNPNLYWYRQAAGRGLQLLFYSVGIGQISSEVPQNLSASRPQDRQFILSSKKLLLSDSGFYLCAWSPTGIGTQYFGPGTRLLVL.

This clonotype came up many times. This chain links TRBV29-1 with TRBJ1-2; TRBD1 agrees at 8 bases. The V and J ends lost 7 bases and 7 bases, in that order; junction bases with no gene match: 11. The CDR3 is 13 amino acids. From germline, CDR1 is SQVTM and CDR2 ANQGSEA. The CDR3 coding sequence is TGCAGCGCCCCCCTTGGACAGGGCGGTGGCTACACCTTC. Protein product: CSAPLGQGGGYTF.

The rearrangement links TRBV5-1 to TRBJ2-1; 10 positions match TRBD1. CDR1 is SGHRS, CDR2 YFSETQ, per germline. The CDR3 is 17 residues long. After removal of 4 bases from V and 5 bases from J, the junction contained 12 bases not matched to a gene. Written as DNA, the CDR3 is TGCGCCAGCAGCCCACGCACCGACAGGGGGCTAGACAATGAGCAGTTCTTC. Residues: CASSPRTDRGLDNEQFF.

Only a few counts were recorded for this clonotype. The V call is TRBV7-9, the J call TRBJ2-7; 10 bases map to TRBD2. CDR1 and CDR2 (germline): SEHNR, FQNEAQ (reference sequence). The CDR3 runs to 16 residues. V dropped 5 bases and J dropped 5; count of bases not matched to a gene: 12. CDR3 nucleotide sequence: TGTGCCAGCAGCGTAACACCGGGACTAGCGAGGCACGAGCAGTACTTC. Translating gives CASSVTPGLARHEQYF.

This chain links TRBV29-1 with TRBJ2-7; 9 bases fit TRBD1. After removal of 4 bases from V and 1 base from J, the junction contained 14 bases not matched to a gene. The CDR3 extends over 17 amino acids. Germline V lookup: CDR1 SQVTM, CDR2 ANQGSEA. The CDR3 sequence is CSVAPEHRGQGSYEQYF. CDR3 sequence (DNA): TGCAGCGTTGCACCGGAACACAGGGGGCAGGGGTCCTACGAGCAGTACTTC.

This clonotype was recorded at least ten times. The chain employs TRBV2 and TRBJ1-1; D uncertain. The CDR3 spans 12 residues. V was pared by 7 bases and J by 0 bases, with 6 bases between. Germline loops: CDR1 SNHLY, CDR2 FYNNEI. The CDR3 DNA sequence: TGTGCCAGCATAATAGTGAACACTGAAGCTTTCTTT. Its translation is CASIIVNTEAFF.

This clonotype was counted at least ten times. The CDR3 DNA is TGTGCCAGCAGCCGCTGGCCCGGGGAGCTGTTTTTT. Its protein is CASSRWPGELFF. The rearrangement uses TRBV7-2 and TRBJ2-2; D is undetermined. This CDR3 has 12 residues. The V end lost 5 bases, the J end lost 6 bases, and 7 bases lay between the germline ends. Germline V gene data show CDR1 as SGHTA and CDR2 as FQGNSA.

Points on this clonotype: Given a much more abundant clone one base away, this may be a read error. Because it lacks the conserved phenylalanine or tryptophan at the end, this CDR3 is likely a read error. The chain combines TRBV12-3 or TRBV12-4 with TRBJ1-1; no firm D call. V was trimmed by 2 bases and J by 6 bases, leaving 7 bases between them. The CDR3 is 12 amino acids. CDR3 DNA sequence: TGTGCCAGCAGTTTATTTGGCTCTGAAGCTTTCTCT. It is translated as CASSLFGSEAFS.

This chain uses TRBV13 with TRBJ2-2; weak D call: TRBD2 (5 bases). V dropped 5 bases and J dropped 6 bases, with 22 bases sitting between them. The CDR3 has 17 residues. Germline-derived CDR1 and CDR2 are PRHDT and FYEKMQ (reference sequence). The DNA for the CDR3 is TGTGCCAGCAGCCCCATCCCAGCGGAGTTGAAAGCCGGGGAGCTGTTTTTT. This sequence encodes CASSPIPAELKAGELFF. Looking up the rest from reference TRBV13 and TRBJ2-2 gives the full variable domain: AAGVIQSPRHLIKEKRETATLKCYPIPRHDTVYWYQQGPGQDPQFLISFYEKMQSDKGSIPDRFSAQQFSDYHSELNMSSLELGDSALYFCASSPIPAELKAGELFFGEGSRLTVL.

This clonotype was recorded a few times. This chain connects TRBV20-1 to TRBJ2-5, with D maybe TRBD1 (5 bases). V was pared by 0 bases and J by 8 bases, with 16 bases between. Germline loops: CDR1 DFQATT, CDR2 SNEGSKA (reference sequence). The CDR3 length is 14 residues. The CDR3 DNA sequence: TGCAGTGCTAGAGATGGGCAGGGTCTGACAACCCAGTACTTC. It specifies CSARDGQGLTTQYF.

This clonotype was seen many times. This chain links TRBV6-2 or TRBV6-3 with TRBJ2-7; possibly TRBD2 for D (6 bases). CDR3 length: 14 residues. In germline, CDR1 is MNHEY, CDR2 SVGEGT. Trimming took 4 bases from V and 0 from J, leaving 10 bases between them. The CDR3 reads CASSWSGLSYEQYF. In DNA, the CDR3 is TGTGCCAGCAGTTGGAGCGGGCTCTCCTACGAGCAGTACTTC.

The chain links TRBV6-5 to TRBJ2-1; no definite D call. The CDR3 covers 16 residues. V dropped 2 bases and J dropped 5 bases, with 16 bases sitting between them. Germline V gene lookup returns CDR1 MNHEY and CDR2 SVGAGI. This chain's CDR3 is CASSYDAVAADNEQFF. CDR3 DNA sequence: TGTGCCAGCAGTTACGACGCTGTAGCAGCTGACAATGAGCAGTTCTTC.

V is TRBV6-1 and J is TRBJ1-5; no firm D call. Deletions cut 2 bases from V and 7 bases from J, with 9 bases between. Per the germline V gene, CDR1 is MNHNS and CDR2 is SASEGT. CDR3 length: 13 residues. The CDR3 loop reads CASSELRQQPQHF. For the CDR3, the DNA is TGTGCCAGCAGTGAATTACGCCAGCAGCCCCAGCATTTT.

The table lists this clonotype with a few counts. This chain links TRBV5-8 with TRBJ2-7; 10 nucleotides match TRBD1. The CDR3 runs 15 residues. V was clipped by 10 bases and J by 5 bases; unmatched bases: 15. Germline V gene sequence: CDR1 SGHTS, CDR2 YDEGEE. The CDR3 loop is CAEKTRGQGIDEQYF. In nucleotides, the CDR3 is TGTGCCGAAAAAACTCGGGGACAGGGGATCGACGAGCAGTACTTC.

This chain connects TRBV29-1 to TRBJ2-1; 11 bases agree with TRBD1. The V and J ends lost 7 bases and 3 bases, in that order; junction bases with no gene match: 5. The CDR3 has 14 residues. Germline V gene sequence: CDR1 SQVTM, CDR2 ANQGSEA. The CDR3 sequence: CSATGTGGYNEQFF. CDR3 DNA sequence: TGCAGCGCTACCGGGACAGGGGGCTACAATGAGCAGTTCTTC.

The chain links TRBV27 to TRBJ2-3, with D possibly TRBD1 on 5 matching bases. The CDR3 totals 16 residues. V shed 5 bases and J shed 0 bases, with 15 bases lying between them. The germline CDR1 and CDR2 sequences are MNHEY and SMNVEV (reference sequence). CDR3 protein: CASSPQGIFSTDTQYF. The CDR3 DNA sequence: TGTGCCAGCAGTCCCCAGGGAATCTTCAGCACAGATACGCAGTATTTT.